Below, 7 T cell receptor beta chains from the same sample are listed, as sequenced in a study of identical twins. TCRdb used MiXCR to reprocess the 5' RACE reads, holding one entry per CDR3 protein. Counted here are around 490,000 distinct CDR3 sequences, about 16% occurring once; the ten biggest clones make up less than 0.5%. The sample was also reused in another study, on yellow fever vaccine responses in identical twins.

Sequencing was performed on CD4+ T cells sorted from blood. All receptors derive from a woman younger than 35 in good health.

Only a few counts were recorded for this clonotype. This chain links TRBV6-2 or TRBV6-3 with TRBJ2-7; 10 positions agree with TRBD2. CDR3 length: 16 residues. V shed 2 bases, J shed 6 bases, and the junction held 10 bases outside the gene matches. Germline lookup yields CDR1 MNHEY and CDR2 SVGEGT. The CDR3 region is CASSYKKSGRASEQYF. The CDR3 DNA is TGTGCCAGCAGTTACAAAAAGAGCGGGAGGGCTAGCGAGCAGTACTTC.

V usage is TRBV5-1 and J usage is TRBJ2-3, with D possibly TRBD2 on 6 matching bases. The length of the CDR3 is 17 residues. From germline, CDR1 is SGHRS and CDR2 YFSETQ. V was trimmed by 1 base and J by 1 base, leaving 16 bases between them. CDR3 sequence (DNA): TGCGCCAGCAGCTTGAGCGTCCGGGACTCTGGCACAGATACGCAGTATTTT. It translates to CASSLSVRDSGTDTQYF.

This clonotype was observed a few times. The chain links TRBV5-1 to TRBJ2-7; D might be TRBD2 (7 bases). V gave up 0 bases and J gave up 3 bases, with 25 bases separating them. This CDR3 is 19 amino acids long. Germline V gene sequence: CDR1 SGHRS, CDR2 YFSETQ. CDR3: CASSLEAGAGSLSYYEQYF. The CDR3 bases are TGCGCCAGCAGCTTGGAGGCGGGGGCCGGTTCCCTCTCCTACTACGAGCAGTACTTC.

This sequence joins TRBV28 and TRBJ2-7, with D hard to call. Trimming left V 7 bases short and J 5 bases short, with 9 bases between. CDR1 is MDHEN and CDR2 is SYDVKM in the germline V gene. The CDR3 is 11 amino acids. CDR3 sequence (DNA): TGTGCCAGCAAAAGGTTCCACGAGCAGTACTTC. It encodes CASKRFHEQYF.

The chain couples TRBV24-1 to TRBJ2-7; 7 nucleotides line up with TRBD1. The CDR3 runs to 13 residues. The trim removed 0 bases at V and 7 bases at J, leaving 2 bases unmatched. The V gene's germline CDR1 is KGHDR and CDR2 SFDVKD. CDR3 in amino acids: CATSDLQGEEQYV. CDR3 nucleotide sequence: TGTGCCACCAGTGATTTGCAGGGGGAAGAGCAGTACGTC.

The rearrangement uses TRBV19 and TRBJ2-2; the D is unclear. The CDR3 runs to 12 residues. The germline V gene encodes CDR1 LNHDA and CDR2 SQIVND (reference sequence). V lost 4 bases, J lost 6 bases, and 6 bases lay in between. The CDR3 is CASSRWAGELFF. The CDR3 DNA follows: TGTGCCAGTAGTAGGTGGGCCGGGGAGCTGTTTTTT.

The chain joins TRBV5-5 to TRBJ2-1; no definite D call. In germline, CDR1 is SGHKS, CDR2 YYEKEE (reference sequence). This CDR3 has 16 residues. Trimming shortened V by 0 bases and J by 0 bases, and 10 bases separated the two germline ends. The chain's CDR3 is CASSLGVYSSYNEQFF. The CDR3, as DNA: TGTGCCAGCAGCTTGGGGGTGTATAGCTCCTACAATGAGCAGTTCTTC.